This T cell receptor (beta chain) was identified during a study of T cells in Graves' hyperthyroidism and ophthalmopathy (dated by TCRdb to between 2017 and 2020). For context, the study as a whole: Peripheral blood was collected at initial diagnosis, before any treatment. To identify TCR V-J signatures that set the groups apart, the researchers used a discovery cohort of more than 95 patients, made up of 43 with Graves' ophthalmopathy and about 55 with stable Graves' hyperthyroidism. An independent validation cohort of under 20 hyperthyroidism patients and 17 patients who later progressed to ophthalmopathy tested prospective prediction of ophthalmopathy. The roughly 90 discovery patients were divided at random into training and test sets in a 7:3 ratio. Thyroid tissue and blood T-cell repertoires from over 5 Graves' hyperthyroidism patients were also compared in the study. After blood sampling, hyperthyroidism patients were treated with methimazole at a starting dose of 30 mg daily, and ophthalmopathy patients were treated with high-dose intravenous methylprednisolone. The paper describes TCR Vbeta CDR3 sequencing of fewer than 150 peripheral blood samples, made up of 40 to 45 ophthalmopathy patients, approximately 73 hyperthyroidism patients and roughly 17 progressor patients.

A note on this clonotype: Its antigen remains undetermined. No base quality values were provided; no much bigger clone lies one nucleotide off.

At the junction V is shortened by 1 base and J by 2 bases, with 13 bases in between. Including cysteine and phenylalanine, the CDR3 has 16 amino acids. The only DNA kept is the CDR3, 48 bases in frame from the first base. Per the germline V gene, SGHTA is the CDR1 and FQGNSA is the CDR2. A patient counted as having stable Graves' hyperthyroidism if no progression to ophthalmopathy occurred over 18 months of follow-up. Hyperthyroidism patients were newly diagnosed, with disease duration under 2 months, and aged 18 to 65 years. Patients with uncontrolled infections, other autoimmune diseases, pregnancy or lactation were excluded. Diagnoses were established on the basis of clinical symptoms, serum thyroxine and TRAb, thyroid ultrasound, and orbital computed tomography. PBMCs were isolated from 10 ml of fresh peripheral blood by Ficoll-Paque density gradient centrifugation. Total RNA was extracted using Trizol reagent, and RNA quality was assessed on an Agilent 2100 Bioanalyzer.

Broader findings and caveats from the paper: In cross-validation, a model built on a 13 V-J signature told ophthalmopathy apart from stable hyperthyroidism with 85% to 90% sensitivity and approximately 81% specificity, and in testing the same model reached 80%/75%. Blood samples also contained most of the expanded thyroid clonotypes (frequency above 0.001), which suggests that blood repertoires may reflect thyroid immune responses. In validation, progression to ophthalmopathy was predicted by the model with 70.59% sensitivity and 72% to 80% specificity, a median of around 5.9 months before onset. No statistical method was used to fix the sample size in advance, and group allocation was not hidden from the investigators.

TCR beta CDR3 regions were amplified from RNA transcripts. A first-round RT-PCR of the TCR CDR3 used the HTBI primer set with the Qiagen OneStep RT-PCR kit. Libraries were constructed in a second round of multiplex PCR, after which size selection and purification were performed. Sequencing of the libraries was done on an Illumina HiSeq2000 using paired-end 100 bp reads. In the source study's methods: SOAPnuke was used to process the raw data, removing reads that contained adapters or uncalled bases, had a mean Phred below 15, or lacked an exact match to the constant primer or identifier. High-quality paired reads were merged using COPE v1.2.5, and each unique nucleotide sequence was defined as a clonotype. Clonotypes were aligned to IMGT TRBV, TRBD and TRBJ reference segments using MiTCR v1.1. The analysis was restricted to V-J combinations with a frequency above 0.0001, which together covered 99.2% of the repertoires. A TCS score was defined as the ratio of F50 (clonal expansion) to E x V (chaos), with BLOSUM62-based TCRdist applied between CDR3 peptides within each V-J. Welch's t-statistics and random forest reduced around 550 V-J features to 13, which were used in a naive Bayes classifier (R e1071). TCRdb took the public reads, trimmed them with fastp at Q25, ran MiXCR for clone calling and kept in-frame beta chains. Each CDR3 protein gets just one entry, which takes the most common genes and DNA from the rows behind it. The V and J calls reflect TCRdb's pipeline rather than the authors' work. In this sample the table shows about 200,000 distinct CDR3 sequences, about a sixth of which occur a single time. The ten most abundant clones make up 50% of the sample.

Sequencing was performed on blood. The sequence links TRBV7-2 to TRBJ2-3, with the D call perhaps TRBD1 or TRBD2, as 5 bases match in each case. This TCR was sampled from a man over 45 with Graves' hyperthyroidism. The CDR3 region has the sequence CASSLGGRGATDTQYF. The DNA sequence is TGTGCCAGCAGCTTAGGGGGAAGGGGAGCCACAGATACGCAGTATTTT. The variable domain in full, with residues beyond the CDR3 obtained from the reference TRBV7-2 and TRBJ2-3 genes, is GAGVSQSPSNKVTEKGKDVELRCDPISGHTALYWYRQSLGQGLEFLIYFQGNSAPDKSGLPSDRFSAERTGGSVSTLTIQRTQQEDSAVYLCASSLGGRGATDTQYFGPGTRLTVL.